The 32 T cell receptor beta chains presented below share a single source sample, sequenced in a study of CD8+ T cells in alopecia areata. RNA was isolated and reverse transcribed to cDNA, the sequencing template. The protocol was immunoSEQ multiplex PCR, while the TCRdb copy is restricted to in-frame clones and leaves out a portion. Here the sample spans 90,000 to 130,000 clones, under 65% being singletons. Source material: NKG2D-low CD8+ T cells sorted from blood. The receptors were gathered from a human donor with alopecia areata.

V and J are TRBV5-1 and TRBJ2-6; 8 positions agree with TRBD1. Trimming at V came to 9 bases and at J to 12 bases, leaving 20 bases not matched to a gene. The CDR3 runs 16 residues. CDR1 is SGHRS and CDR2 is YFSETQ in the germline V gene. CDR3 region: CATEGSPGTGRGVLTF. CDR3 bases: TGCGCCACCGAAGGGAGTCCCGGGACAGGCCGAGGCGTCCTGACTTTC.

The rearrangement links TRBV18 to TRBJ1-1, with TRBD1 as a possible D gene (6 bases). The germline gives CDR1 KGHSH, CDR2 LQKENI. The CDR3 loop spans 14 amino acids. V lost 8 bases, J lost 1 base, and 14 bases lay in between. CDR3 nucleotide sequence: TGTGCCAGCACGGACAGCCTTAAGAACACTGAAGCTTTCTTT. The encoded protein is CASTDSLKNTEAFF.

The V and J genes are TRBV28 and TRBJ2-7, with D possibly TRBD1 on 5 matching bases. The CDR3 contains 15 residues. The V gene lost 6 bases and the J gene lost 2 bases, with 17 bases spanning the gap. Germline V CDR1 and CDR2: MDHEN, SYDVKM. In DNA, the CDR3 is TGTGCCAGCAGCCCGACGGGCAGGGTCCCCTACGAGCAGTACTTC. This encodes CASSPTGRVPYEQYF.

This clone was counted a few times. CDR3 residues: CASSLVLVSTTAEQFF. The CDR3 DNA is TGTGCCAGCAGCTTAGTGTTGGTGTCTACGACCGCTGAGCAGTTCTTC. The rearrangement uses TRBV7-8 and TRBJ2-1; D unclear. Germline V gene data show CDR1 as SGHVS and CDR2 as FQNEAQ. The CDR3 length is 16 residues. V was clipped by 1 base and J by 9 bases, with 19 bases between them.

This clone has a handful of counts. V and J are TRBV28 and TRBJ1-3; no definite D call. The V end lost 4 bases, the J end lost 1 base, and 17 bases lay between the germline ends. Germline V lookup: CDR1 MDHEN, CDR2 SYDVKM. The CDR3 is made up of 17 amino acids. CDR3 residues: CASSSPRRMRSGNTIYF. The CDR3 DNA follows: TGTGCCAGCAGTTCACCCCGCCGAATGAGGTCTGGAAACACCATATATTTT.

This rearrangement joins TRBV9 to TRBJ2-7; 7 bases line up with TRBD2. Germline CDR1 and CDR2: SGDLS and YYNGEE. The CDR3 has 15 amino acids. Trimming cost V 4 bases and J 0 bases; bases outside gene matches: 7. In DNA, the CDR3 is TGTGCCAGCAGCCGGGGAGCGGGAAGCTCCTACGAGCAGTACTTC. Translated, it gives CASSRGAGSSYEQYF.

J is TRBJ1-2 and V is TRBV10-3; D may be TRBD1 (6 bases). Germline V gives CDR1 ENHRY, CDR2 SYGVKD. With 6 bases removed from V and 1 base from J, the gap between germline ends came to 9 bases. The CDR3 spans 13 residues. The CDR3 loop reads CAIRPDSNYGYTF. The CDR3 DNA sequence: TGTGCCATCAGGCCGGACAGTAACTATGGCTACACCTTC.

This clone has more than one count but fewer than ten. The chain uses TRBV29-1 and TRBJ1-1; a weak D match, TRBD1 (6 bases). V was clipped by 6 bases and J by 7 bases, with 18 bases between them. Germline CDR1 is SQVTM and CDR2 is ANQGSEA. The CDR3 extends over 13 amino acids. The CDR3 DNA reads TGCAGCGTGGCCGGGGGGGCCGTTATTGAAGCTTTCTTT. Protein sequence: CSVAGGAVIEAFF.

This chain links TRBV10-3 with TRBJ2-5; a possible D gene is TRBD2 (6 bases). Germline V lookup: CDR1 ENHRY, CDR2 SYGVKD. The V gene lost 0 bases and the J gene lost 4 bases, with 15 bases spanning the gap. There are 16 residues in the CDR3. The CDR3 reads CAISESASADPETQYF. The CDR3 DNA sequence: TGTGCCATCAGTGAGTCGGCTAGCGCCGACCCAGAGACCCAGTACTTC.

Only one count was recorded for this clone. The CDR3 DNA is TGTGCCAGCAGGGGTGTTGGAGGGGCGTACACCGGGGAGCTGTTTTTT. Residues: CASRGVGGAYTGELFF. This rearrangement joins TRBV2 to TRBJ2-2, with D perhaps TRBD2 (6 bases). This CDR3 comprises 16 residues. In germline, CDR1 is SNHLY, CDR2 FYNNEI. Deletions cut 6 bases from V and 3 bases from J, with 17 bases between. The full variable domain, its missing parts supplied by reference TRBV2 and TRBJ2-2, is EPEVTQTPSHQVTQMGQEVILRCVPISNHLYFYWYRQILGQKVEFLVSFYNNEISEKSEIFDDQFSVERPDGSNFTLKIRSTKLEDSAMYFCASRGVGGAYTGELFFGEGSRLTVL.

This clone showed up just a few times. V usage is TRBV7-2 and J usage is TRBJ2-1; D might be TRBD2 (6 bases). CDR3 length: 16 amino acids. Germline CDR1 reads SGHTA; CDR2 reads FQGNSA. Trimming cost V 2 bases and J 5 bases, with 16 bases left between them. The CDR3 nucleotides read TGTGCCAGCAGCTTACGGCCGCTAGCGACCAACAATGAGCAGTTCTTC. Translated: CASSLRPLATNNEQFF.

The rearrangement joins TRBV7-8 to TRBJ1-2, with a tentative D call TRBD1 (6 bases). V gave up 8 bases and J gave up 6 bases, with 13 bases separating them. Germline V lookup: CDR1 SGHVS, CDR2 FQNEAQ. The CDR3 is 12 amino acids. The CDR3 sequence: CASGGGIDGYTF. The CDR3 DNA follows: TGTGCCAGCGGAGGGGGGATTGATGGCTACACCTTC.

The rearrangement uses TRBV5-1 and TRBJ2-5; D might be TRBD2 (5 bases). The germline V gene encodes CDR1 SGHRS and CDR2 YFSETQ. This CDR3 has 15 amino acids. V was trimmed by 4 bases and J by 3 bases, leaving 16 bases between them. This chain's CDR3 is CASSARWSGEETQYF. The CDR3 coding sequence is TGCGCCAGCAGCGCCCGGTGGAGCGGAGAAGAGACCCAGTACTTC.

The chain uses TRBV30 and TRBJ2-5; no clear D. The tail of the sequence fits TRBJ2-7 better, so the J call may be wrong. Looked up from germline, CDR1 is GTSNPN and CDR2 is SVGIG (reference sequence). This CDR3 has 11 residues. The CDR3 loop is CAWSVAYEQYF. The CDR3 region has the DNA TGTGCCTGGAGTGTAGCCTACGAGCAGTACTTC.

In this sample, this clone turned up a few times. V is TRBV28 and J is TRBJ2-7, with D possibly matching TRBD1 (5 bases). This CDR3 spans 11 amino acids. Per the germline V gene, CDR1 is MDHEN and CDR2 is SYDVKM. Trimming cost V 9 bases and J 6 bases, with 12 bases left between them. The chain's CDR3 is CASSQGSEQYF. The CDR3 region has the DNA TGTGCCAGTAGCCAGGGTTCCGAGCAGTACTTC.

With regard to this clone: Relative to the germline gene, one junction end is altered; a read error may explain this. This sequence joins TRBV7-7 and TRBJ2-7; D might be TRBD2 (6 bases). The CDR3 totals 14 residues. Germline CDR1 is SSHAT and CDR2 is FNYEAQ (reference sequence). CDR3 nucleotide sequence: TGTGCTAGCAGCTTGGAGCGGGTTGGCTACGAGCAGTACTTC. This gives the protein CASSLERVGYEQYF.

This clone was observed a few times. The chain is built from TRBV19 and TRBJ2-3; 8 positions agree with TRBD1. Trimming cost V 5 bases and J 6 bases; bases outside gene matches: 10. The length of the CDR3 is 15 residues. Per the germline V gene, CDR1 is LNHDA and CDR2 is SQIVND (reference sequence). The CDR3 DNA follows: TGTGCCAGTAGTGGCACAGGGGGTTATAGCGATACGCAGTATTTT. Translating it yields CASSGTGGYSDTQYF.

This clone was observed a few times. This rearrangement joins TRBV5-1 to TRBJ1-1, with D unclear. Trimming removed 7 bases from V and 1 base from J, with 8 bases in between. The CDR3 contains 12 residues. Germline CDR1 and CDR2: SGHRS and YFSETQ. The chain's CDR3 is CASRESNTEAFF. The CDR3 coding sequence is TGCGCCAGCCGGGAGTCGAACACTGAAGCTTTCTTT.

There are a few counts of this clone. The rearrangement uses TRBV7-8 and TRBJ2-7, with 10 bases aligning to TRBD1. Per germline, CDR1 SGHVS and CDR2 FQNEAQ. Losses at the gene ends were 5 bases for V and 0 bases for J; bases not matched to a gene: 4. There are 15 residues in the CDR3. The CDR3 reads CASSRDRGHSYEQYF. CDR3 bases: TGTGCCAGCAGCAGAGACAGGGGGCACTCCTACGAGCAGTACTTC.

The CDR3 DNA is TGTGCCAGCCGCAGGGGGAATGAGCAGTTCTTC. It is translated as CASRRGNEQFF. This chain uses TRBV25-1 with TRBJ2-1; 7 bases agree with TRBD1. The CDR3 is 11 residues long. V shed 8 bases, J shed 7 bases, and the junction held 2 bases outside the gene matches. Germline assignment: CDR1 MGHDK and CDR2 SYGVNS.

The chain uses TRBV4-1 and TRBJ2-1; D is uncertain. This CDR3 is built from 14 residues. The V end lost 0 bases, the J end lost 8 bases, and 11 bases lay between the germline ends. CDR1 is MGHRA, CDR2 YSYEKL, per germline. The CDR3 sequence is CASSQEVYSHEQFF. The CDR3 DNA is TGCGCCAGCAGCCAAGAGGTTTATAGTCATGAGCAGTTCTTC.

This clone has more than one count but fewer than ten. The V call is TRBV2, the J call TRBJ2-1; D is unclear. Germline CDR1 is SNHLY and CDR2 is FYNNEI. V shed 4 bases and J shed 7 bases, with 8 bases lying between them. The CDR3 runs to 12 residues. For the CDR3, the DNA is TGTGCCAGCAGTGTGTTAGGGAATGAGCAGTTCTTC. Its translation is CASSVLGNEQFF.

The rearrangement uses TRBV28 and TRBJ2-4; possibly TRBD1 for D (6 bases). The CDR3 sequence is 16 residues long. Trimming stripped 4 bases from V and 0 bases from J, with 13 bases between. The germline gives CDR1 MDHEN, CDR2 SYDVKM. This chain's CDR3 is CASSYDRSLAKNIQYF. CDR3 DNA: TGTGCCAGCAGTTACGACAGGAGCTTAGCCAAAAACATTCAGTACTTC.

The rearrangement links TRBV29-1 to TRBJ1-1, with 10 bases lining up with TRBD1. V trimming: 3 bases; J trimming: 1 base; junction bases outside the gene matches: 11. The germline gives CDR1 SQVTM, CDR2 ANQGSEA. The CDR3 is 17 amino acids. Written as DNA, the CDR3 is TGCAGCGTTGACCCGACAGGGGGCGAACTCCGGAACACTGAAGCTTTCTTT. It is translated as CSVDPTGGELRNTEAFF.

This sequence joins TRBV19 and TRBJ2-7; a possible D gene is TRBD2 (5 bases). The CDR3 sequence is 15 residues long. Germline CDR1 and CDR2: LNHDA and SQIVND (reference sequence). The ends were cut back, 3 bases at V and 0 bases at J, with 12 bases in the middle. The CDR3 here is CASSIGLAASYEQYF. The CDR3, as DNA: TGTGCCAGTAGTATCGGTCTAGCCGCCTCCTACGAGCAGTACTTC.

The V call is TRBV6-5, the J call TRBJ2-5; maybe TRBD2 (5 bases). The CDR3 loop spans 15 amino acids. The V gene's germline CDR1 is MNHEY and CDR2 SVGAGI. The V and J ends lost 0 bases and 1 base respectively, with 9 bases between them. DNA for the CDR3: TGTGCCAGCAGTTACTCGACCAGCGGCCAAGAGACCCAGTACTTC. It yields the protein CASSYSTSGQETQYF.

The chain is built from TRBV14 and TRBJ1-1, with unresolved D. Between the trimmed V and J ends, which lost 2 bases and 4 bases, there was a span of 5 bases. This CDR3 region has 12 residues. Germline V gene sequence: CDR1 SGHDN, CDR2 FVKESK. This chain's CDR3 is CASSQRATEAFF. The CDR3 DNA is TGTGCCAGCAGCCAACGGGCCACTGAAGCTTTCTTT. Full variable domain (outside the CDR3, taken from reference TRBV14 and TRBJ1-1): EAGVTQFPSHSVIEKGQTVTLRCDPISGHDNLYWYRRVMGKEIKFLLHFVKESKQDESGMPNNRFLAERTGGTYSTLKVQPAELEDSGVYFCASSQRATEAFFGQGTRLTVV.

In its sample, this clone was seen once. The chain has TRBV9 and TRBJ2-1, with D possibly matching TRBD1 (5 bases). Looked up from germline, CDR1 is SGDLS and CDR2 is YYNGEE. The CDR3 has 11 amino acids. Trimming cost V 3 bases and J 8 bases, with 6 bases left between them. CDR3 coding DNA: TGTGCCAGCAGCGAAGGGGATGAGCAGTTCTTC. It yields the protein CASSEGDEQFF.

This chain uses TRBV5-6 with TRBJ2-7; TRBD1 might be the D (6 bases). V lost 0 bases and J 3 bases, leaving 10 bases between the germline ends. Germline assignment: CDR1 SGHDT and CDR2 YYEEEE. This CDR3 is 14 amino acids long. The CDR3 coding sequence is TGTGCCAGCAGCTTGGGCAGGGGTGGCTACGAGCAGTACTTC. It specifies CASSLGRGGYEQYF. The full variable domain, rest sourced from reference TRBV5-6 and TRBJ2-7, is DAGVTQSPTHLIKTRGQQVTLRCSPKSGHDTVSWYQQALGQGPQFIFQYYEEEERQRGNFPDRFSGHQFPNYSSELNVNALLLGDSALYLCASSLGRGGYEQYFGPGTRLTVT.

The V gene is TRBV5-6, the J gene TRBJ2-5; D tentatively reads TRBD1 or TRBD2 (5 bases each). Germline CDR1 is SGHDT and CDR2 is YYEEEE. The CDR3 sequence is 15 residues long. Deletions cut 4 bases from V and 1 base from J, with 14 bases between. The DNA for the CDR3 is TGTGCCAGCAGCCCGTATCCCGGGACCCAAGAGACCCAGTACTTC. Protein product: CASSPYPGTQETQYF.

J is TRBJ2-4 and V is TRBV2, with D uncertain. The CDR3 runs to 16 residues. Trimming removed 3 bases at V and 0 bases at J, with 12 bases between. Germline CDR1 and CDR2: SNHLY and FYNNEI. This CDR3 reads CASSEGLGLAKNIQYF. The CDR3 region has the DNA TGTGCCAGCAGTGAGGGGTTGGGGTTAGCCAAAAACATTCAGTACTTC. Variable domain in full (rest from reference TRBV2 and TRBJ2-4): EPEVTQTPSHQVTQMGQEVILRCVPISNHLYFYWYRQILGQKVEFLVSFYNNEISEKSEIFDDQFSVERPDGSNFTLKIRSTKLEDSAMYFCASSEGLGLAKNIQYFGAGTRLSVL.

The V gene is TRBV27, the J gene TRBJ1-5, with D perhaps matching TRBD1 (5 bases). Germline values: CDR1 MNHEY, CDR2 SMNVEV (reference sequence). CDR3 length: 13 amino acids. The V end lost 3 bases, the J end lost 5 bases, and 8 bases lay between the germline ends. The DNA for the CDR3 is TGTGCCAGCAGTTTCAGAGGGGATCAGCCCCAGCATTTT. Its protein is CASSFRGDQPQHF.